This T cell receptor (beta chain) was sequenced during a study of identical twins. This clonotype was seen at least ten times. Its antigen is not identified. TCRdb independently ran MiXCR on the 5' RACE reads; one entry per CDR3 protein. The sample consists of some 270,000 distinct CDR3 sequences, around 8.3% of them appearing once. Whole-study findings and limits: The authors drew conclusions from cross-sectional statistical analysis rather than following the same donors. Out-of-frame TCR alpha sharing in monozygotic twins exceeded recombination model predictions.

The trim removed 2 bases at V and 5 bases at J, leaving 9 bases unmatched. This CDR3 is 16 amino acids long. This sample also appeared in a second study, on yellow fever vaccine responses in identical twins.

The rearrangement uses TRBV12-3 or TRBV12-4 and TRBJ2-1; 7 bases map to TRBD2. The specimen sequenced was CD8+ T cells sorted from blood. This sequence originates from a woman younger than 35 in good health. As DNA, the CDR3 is TGTGCCAGCAGTTTATCAGTGGGAGGGTCAGACAATGAGCAGTTCTTC. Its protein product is CASSLSVGGSDNEQFF.